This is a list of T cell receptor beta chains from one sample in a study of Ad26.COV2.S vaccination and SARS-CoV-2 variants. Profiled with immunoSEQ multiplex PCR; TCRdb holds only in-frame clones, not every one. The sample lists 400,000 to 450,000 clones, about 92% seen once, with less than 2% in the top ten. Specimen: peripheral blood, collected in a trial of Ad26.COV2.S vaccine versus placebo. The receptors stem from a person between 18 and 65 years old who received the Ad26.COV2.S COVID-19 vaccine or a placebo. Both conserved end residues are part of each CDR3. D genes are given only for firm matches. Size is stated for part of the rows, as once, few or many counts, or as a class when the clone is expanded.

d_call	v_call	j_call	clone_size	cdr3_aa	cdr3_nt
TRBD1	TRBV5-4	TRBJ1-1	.	CASSLEGAGTEAFF	TGTGCCAGCAGCTTAGAGGGGGCCGGCACTGAAGCTTTCTTT
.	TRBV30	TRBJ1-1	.	CAWSVFGSEAFF	TGTGCCTGGAGTGTGTTCGGATCTGAAGCTTTCTTT
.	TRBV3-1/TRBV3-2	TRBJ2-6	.	CASSQRLGGTGLLTNVSGANVLTF	TGTGCCAGCAGCCAAAGATTGGGGGGAACAGGGTTACTTACGAACGTCTCTGGGGCCAACGTCCTGACTTTC
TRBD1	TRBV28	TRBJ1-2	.	CASSFLGTGKANYGYTF	TGTGCCAGCAGTTTCTTAGGGACAGGGAAAGCTAACTATGGCTACACCTTC
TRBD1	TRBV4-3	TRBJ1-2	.	CASSQDYRGLYGYTF	TGCGCCAGCAGCCAAGATTACAGGGGACTCTATGGCTACACCTTC
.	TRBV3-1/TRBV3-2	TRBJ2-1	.	CASSLPPGSHEQFF	TGTGCCAGCAGCCTTCCTCCCGGGAGTCATGAGCAGTTCTTC
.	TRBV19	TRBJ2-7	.	CASSIVKQANTYEQYF	TGTGCCAGTAGTATAGTAAAGCAAGCTAATACCTACGAGCAGTACTTC
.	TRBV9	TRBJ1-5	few	CASSEGAGDPVQPQHF	TGTGCCAGCAGCGAAGGGGCAGGGGACCCCGTTCAGCCCCAGCATTTT
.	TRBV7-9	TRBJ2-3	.	CASSPGTREQGDTQYF	TGTGCCAGCAGCCCCGGGACACGAGAACAAGGGGATACGCAGTATTTT
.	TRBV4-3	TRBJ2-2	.	CASSQGHFVPGELFF	TGCGCCAGCAGCCAAGGTCATTTCGTCCCCGGGGAGCTGTTTTTT
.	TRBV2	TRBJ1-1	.	CASSEYEGPLTEAFF	TGTGCCAGCAGTGAATATGAGGGACCCCTAACTGAAGCTTTCTTT
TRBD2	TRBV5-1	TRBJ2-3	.	CASSFFGGGFGGTQYF	TGCGCCAGCAGCTTTTTTGGCGGGGGGTTTGGTGGTACGCAGTATTTT
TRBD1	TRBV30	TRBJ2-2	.	CAWSGDRSTGELFF	TGTGCCTGGAGCGGGGACAGATCCACCGGGGAGCTGTTTTTT
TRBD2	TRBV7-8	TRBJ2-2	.	CASRIGIAGYTGELFF	TGTGCCAGCAGAATAGGGATAGCGGGATACACCGGGGAGCTGTTTTTT
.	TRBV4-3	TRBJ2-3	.	CASSQSPAGTSTDTQYF	TGCGCCAGCAGCCAAAGTCCGGCGGGGACTAGCACAGATACGCAGTATTTT
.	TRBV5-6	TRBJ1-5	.	CASSRRGLYQPQHF	TGTGCCAGCAGCCGTCGGGGGTTGTATCAGCCCCAGCATTTT
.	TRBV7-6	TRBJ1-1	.	CASSWMGPDTEAFF	TGTGCCAGCAGCTGGATGGGTCCGGACACTGAAGCTTTCTTT
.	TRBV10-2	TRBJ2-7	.	CASSVGQISYEQYF	TGCGCCAGCTCGGTCGGACAGATCTCCTACGAGCAGTACTTC
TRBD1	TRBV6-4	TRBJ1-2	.	CASRKQGGENYGYTF	TGTGCCAGCAGGAAACAGGGGGGCGAAAACTATGGCTACACCTTC
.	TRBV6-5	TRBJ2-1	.	CASSQTYNEQFF	TGTGCCAGCAGCCAGACCTACAATGAGCAGTTCTTC
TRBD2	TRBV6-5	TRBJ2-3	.	CASSLAGGADTQYF	TGTGCCAGCAGTTTGGCGGGGGGGGCAGATACGCAGTATTTT
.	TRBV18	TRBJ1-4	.	CASSPGGASANEKLFF	TGTGCCAGCTCACCAGGGGGCGCGTCGGCTAATGAAAAACTGTTTTTT
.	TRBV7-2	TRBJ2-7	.	CASSAYLSSYEQYF	TGTGCCAGCAGCGCCTACCTTTCCTCCTACGAGCAGTACTTC
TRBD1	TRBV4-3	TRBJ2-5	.	CASSQESRGTGVLETQYF	TGCGCCAGCAGCCAAGAATCCCGCGGGACAGGGGTTTTAGAGACCCAGTACTTC
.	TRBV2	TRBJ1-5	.	CASSESGLHLNQPQHF	TGTGCCAGCAGTGAATCGGGGCTGCATCTTAATCAGCCCCAGCATTTT
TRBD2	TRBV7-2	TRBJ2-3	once	CASSLALAGGIADTQYF	TGTGCCAGCAGCTTAGCGCTAGCGGGGGGTATAGCAGATACGCAGTATTTT
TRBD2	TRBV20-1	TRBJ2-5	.	CSASHLAGEETQYF	TGCAGTGCTAGTCACCTAGCGGGGGAAGAGACCCAGTACTTC
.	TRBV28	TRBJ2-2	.	CASSLWGRLNTGELFF	TGTGCCAGCAGTTTATGGGGGCGGCTGAACACCGGGGAGCTGTTTTTT
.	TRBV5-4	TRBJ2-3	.	CASNPPGGGTDTQYF	TGTGCCAGCAACCCCCCGGGGGGCGGGACAGATACGCAGTATTTT
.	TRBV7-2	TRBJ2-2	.	CASSSYKGANTGELFF	TGTGCCAGCAGCAGCTATAAGGGGGCGAACACCGGGGAGCTGTTTTTT
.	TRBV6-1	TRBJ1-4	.	CASSMTTTNEKLFF	TGTGCCAGCAGTATGACAACAACTAATGAAAAACTGTTTTTT
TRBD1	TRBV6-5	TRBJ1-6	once	CASSYGTGLNSPLHF	TGTGCCAGCAGTTACGGGACAGGGCTTAATTCACCCCTCCACTTT
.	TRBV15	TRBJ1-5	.	CATSRERYSNQPQHF	TGTGCCACCAGCAGAGAAAGGTATAGCAATCAGCCCCAGCATTTT